This TCR beta chain was documented in a study of cytomegalovirus exposure and HLA in healthy donors (TCRdb year 2017). About the study as a whole: In an earlier analysis of roughly 500 of the donors, 250 to 300 Gb of sequence data and roughly 100 million unique TCR beta sequences from roughly 190 million T cells were reported. Roughly 300 gigabases of sequencing data and around 87 million unique TCR sequences were included in an early release covering around 600 HLA-typed donors. Of the 300 to 450 genotyped donors, 70% to 90% were placed in the genetic ancestry cluster associated with self-reported Caucasian donors. The study was designed to test whether signatures of past pathogen exposure could be identified by cataloging public T cell receptors. The study profiled the T cell repertoires of under 700 subjects by immunosequencing and related them to cytomegalovirus serostatus. Along with the approximately 700-subject first cohort, a separate validation cohort of approximately 110 different subjects was used. High-throughput TCR immunosequencing, statistical association of individual TCRs with disease status, and machine learning were combined to predict cytomegalovirus infection status. A later analysis re-examined previously published TCR beta repertoires from 610 or so donors and added high-resolution HLA genotyping to investigate patterns of TCR occurrence. The later analysis used no new phenotypic data to find candidate immune exposures, relying instead on TCR beta sequences and their occurrence across donors. To decide whether each TCR beta V gene segment behaved as functional or pseudogenic, an earlier analysis of approximately 620 of the donors relied on high-throughput TCR beta sequencing. Donor age, sex, ethnicity and CMV serostatus were compiled together with the repertoire data. Genome-wide SNP genotypes for about 65% of the 666 donors were used in a later genetic analysis, which treated that subset as a discovery cohort. All discovery cohort repertoires had been generated using a single sequencing platform. HLA typing covered class I and class II loci at four-digit resolution. The number of typed donors differed by locus: 629-630 for A, B, C, DRB1 and DQB1; approximately 540 for DQA1; approximately 600 for DPA1; and 400 to 480 for DPB1. A handful of DR-DQ haplotypes were handled as single units for association and clustering because linkage in the cohort was strong. On average, 235,054 unique TCR beta nucleotide sequences were sequenced per donor among some 420 genotyped donors of the cohort, with roughly 18% of those sequences being non-productive.

Study-wide findings and limitations: According to a later analysis, most CMV-associated TCR beta chains appeared to be HLA-restricted, and the HLA associations seemed to be driven largely by CMV exposure. In this cohort, only TCR beta chains were sequenced, and detectable features were limited by the absence of alpha or paired-chain data. Presence/absence analyses assumed roughly uniform sequencing depth across donors, an assumption that may not hold. A further reported finding was that TCR beta sequences accurately predicted the HLA-A and HLA-B alleles for most subjects in the first cohort. Strong co-occurrence of HLA alleles, especially DR and DQ, made assigning TCR associations to individual alleles difficult. The authors suggested that the approach could potentially be extended to other disease states and immunological phenotypes. Linkage disequilibrium might explain the correlated functional status among segregating V segments, but an unknown experimental factor could not be ruled out. In a later analysis, HLA-associated TCR beta chains were found to be more clonally expanded and to have lower generation probabilities than equally common non-associated chains. According to a later analysis, parvovirus B19, influenza, CMV and Epstein-Barr virus appeared linked to several top co-occurrence clusters. At a false discovery rate of 0.05, a later analysis linked 16,000 or so TCR beta sequences to specific HLA alleles. HLA typing was unavailable for some donors at each locus, so association tests used only the typed subset. In an earlier analysis of about 550 of the donors, most TCR beta V segments were observed in productive rearrangements about 87% or about 30% of the time, broadly matching IMGT annotations. In a later analysis, the rate of TCR association differed among HLA loci, with DRB1 alleles having the most associated TCRs and HLA-C alleles having the fewest. In the study, around 150 TCR beta chains were listed as associated with cytomegalovirus. Some IMGT-functional V segments, including TRBV6-2 and TRBV6-3, could not be told apart with the 87-base-pair reads, so those segments were excluded. A group of highly shared sequence variants was considered likely to be a technical artifact of the sequencing pipeline. Immune exposure information for the cohort was limited to CMV serostatus. The classifier was reported to diagnose cytomegalovirus status with high specificity and sensitivity in both the original and validation cohorts. Because counts were too low, under 20 rarely observed V segments, including chromosome 9 orphons, were left out of the earlier analysis of 587 of the donors. V-gene and J-gene trimming of TCR beta chains was associated with a missense DCLRE1C variant in a later genetic analysis, and the association was replicated in an independent cohort. Three of the identified cytomegalovirus-associated TCR beta chains were confirmed in vitro to be specific for cytomegalovirus antigens. A later genetic analysis reported fewer N-insertions in productive TCRs among donors in an Asian-associated ancestry cluster than the roughly 620-donor mean. Most TCR sequences were observed very rarely across donors, whereas some public TCRs were present in many individuals.

Counted from cysteine to phenylalanine, this CDR3 has 19 amino acids. Just CDR3 DNA is preserved here, 57 bases in frame from base 1. Trimming removed 5 bases from V and 8 bases from J; the gene matches leave 26 bases unexplained. Taken from the germline V gene, the CDR1 and CDR2 loops are MDHEN and SYDVKM. For this clone: Which antigen it targets is not known. No quality values exist for individual bases; no much larger clone is one base distant.

Libraries were built with the immunoSEQ multiplex PCR assay. For the multiplex PCR, a mixture combining 60 forward primers for TCR Vbeta segments and 13 reverse primers for TCR Jbeta segments was used. The CDR3 region of rearranged TCR beta genes was amplified from genomic DNA with a multiplex PCR assay. The amplified TCR beta libraries were sequenced on the Illumina HiSeq System as 87-base-pair reads. From the authors' description of their analysis: Across the 600 to 700 repertoires, a later analysis counted approximately 75 million unique TCR beta chains, some 11 million of which were shared by at least two donors. Raw reads were error-corrected and collapsed into unique sequences by a nearest-neighbor algorithm in which closely related sequences were merged to remove PCR and sequencing errors. V, D and J gene segments were assigned by aligning CDR3 sequences to IMGT reference sequences. For a sequence to be retained, a match of at least six nucleotides to both a V gene segment and a J gene segment was required. A rearrangement counted as productive if the CDR3 had no stop codons and remained in frame with V and J, and every other rearrangement counted as non-productive. Following IMGT convention, CDR3 was defined as the stretch from the second conserved V-encoded cysteine up to the conserved J-encoded phenylalanine. Sequences without an unambiguous match to a single V gene segment were excluded from the earlier analysis of 587 of the donors. In an earlier analysis of 450 to 700 of the donors, V segments were called functional above 56.7% productive rearrangements and were called segregating when the between-donor standard deviation exceeded 5%. A statistical classification framework was built for diagnosing cytomegalovirus status from the catalog of TCR beta chain sequences. In a later analysis, TCR nucleotide sequences were compared against IMGT/GENE-DB human TR gene sequences so that V and J genes could be assigned. Using the TCRdist pipeline, a later analysis assigned CDR3 sequences along with most-parsimonious VDJ recombination scenarios. A later analysis defined each TCR beta chain by its CDR3 amino acid sequence plus V-gene family, and excluded reads lacking a unique V-gene family. As a way to deal with suspected cross-contamination and a sequencing artifact, a later analysis dropped 592 nucleotide sequences that were highly shared and had low generation probability. In a later analysis, a clonal expansion index was calculated for each public chain from normalized within-repertoire ranks of inferred template counts. In a later analysis, generation probabilities were computed with a VDJ recombination model fitted to out-of-frame rearrangements, and the resulting probabilities were checked against IGoR. In a later analysis, TCR-TCR, TCR-HLA and TCR-CMV co-occurrence was scored with hypergeometric tests, and a repertoire-size bias correction was applied to TCR pairs. In a later analysis, false discovery rates were estimated by permuting HLA or CMV assignments 20 times. A later analysis grouped co-occurring TCRs with DBSCAN, adding TCRdist sequence similarity when clustering within HLA-allele-positive subsets. Co-occurrence clustering excluded repertoires with fewer than 30,000 or more than 120,000 public chains, plus five with anomalous nucleotide sharing. The clones in this table, taken by TCRdb from immuneACCESS, are in-frame only. Not every clone is retained; where verified, under half of the shortfall comes from an unresolved V gene, and the cause of the rest is unknown. V and J calls and clone size are copied from that table; D and trimming were computed from the DNA. This sample gives some 150,000 clones in total; roughly 84% of them show up just once. Jointly, the top ten make up about 2.3% of the sample.

The cohort consisted of approximately 670 healthy bone marrow donors. Cohort members were all nominally healthy when sampled, although unrecorded immune exposures were likely present. The donor was CMV seronegative and was included in the group of several hundred seronegative cohort members. Each donor provided a peripheral blood sample, and peripheral blood mononuclear cells were used for TCR beta sequencing. Genomic DNA was extracted from the blood cell samples with the Qiagen DNeasy Blood Extraction Kit. Here the chain combines TRBV28 and TRBJ1-2, and 7 bases in between align with TRBD1. This clonotype originated in a woman aged 18-35 years in good health and CMV-seronegative. Sequenced: PBMCs. The DNA sequence is TGTGCCAGCAGTCCCCCTCCCCTCCGACAGGGATCTAGTTCTGGCGGCTACACCTTC. This sequence encodes CASSPPPLRQGSSSGGYTF.